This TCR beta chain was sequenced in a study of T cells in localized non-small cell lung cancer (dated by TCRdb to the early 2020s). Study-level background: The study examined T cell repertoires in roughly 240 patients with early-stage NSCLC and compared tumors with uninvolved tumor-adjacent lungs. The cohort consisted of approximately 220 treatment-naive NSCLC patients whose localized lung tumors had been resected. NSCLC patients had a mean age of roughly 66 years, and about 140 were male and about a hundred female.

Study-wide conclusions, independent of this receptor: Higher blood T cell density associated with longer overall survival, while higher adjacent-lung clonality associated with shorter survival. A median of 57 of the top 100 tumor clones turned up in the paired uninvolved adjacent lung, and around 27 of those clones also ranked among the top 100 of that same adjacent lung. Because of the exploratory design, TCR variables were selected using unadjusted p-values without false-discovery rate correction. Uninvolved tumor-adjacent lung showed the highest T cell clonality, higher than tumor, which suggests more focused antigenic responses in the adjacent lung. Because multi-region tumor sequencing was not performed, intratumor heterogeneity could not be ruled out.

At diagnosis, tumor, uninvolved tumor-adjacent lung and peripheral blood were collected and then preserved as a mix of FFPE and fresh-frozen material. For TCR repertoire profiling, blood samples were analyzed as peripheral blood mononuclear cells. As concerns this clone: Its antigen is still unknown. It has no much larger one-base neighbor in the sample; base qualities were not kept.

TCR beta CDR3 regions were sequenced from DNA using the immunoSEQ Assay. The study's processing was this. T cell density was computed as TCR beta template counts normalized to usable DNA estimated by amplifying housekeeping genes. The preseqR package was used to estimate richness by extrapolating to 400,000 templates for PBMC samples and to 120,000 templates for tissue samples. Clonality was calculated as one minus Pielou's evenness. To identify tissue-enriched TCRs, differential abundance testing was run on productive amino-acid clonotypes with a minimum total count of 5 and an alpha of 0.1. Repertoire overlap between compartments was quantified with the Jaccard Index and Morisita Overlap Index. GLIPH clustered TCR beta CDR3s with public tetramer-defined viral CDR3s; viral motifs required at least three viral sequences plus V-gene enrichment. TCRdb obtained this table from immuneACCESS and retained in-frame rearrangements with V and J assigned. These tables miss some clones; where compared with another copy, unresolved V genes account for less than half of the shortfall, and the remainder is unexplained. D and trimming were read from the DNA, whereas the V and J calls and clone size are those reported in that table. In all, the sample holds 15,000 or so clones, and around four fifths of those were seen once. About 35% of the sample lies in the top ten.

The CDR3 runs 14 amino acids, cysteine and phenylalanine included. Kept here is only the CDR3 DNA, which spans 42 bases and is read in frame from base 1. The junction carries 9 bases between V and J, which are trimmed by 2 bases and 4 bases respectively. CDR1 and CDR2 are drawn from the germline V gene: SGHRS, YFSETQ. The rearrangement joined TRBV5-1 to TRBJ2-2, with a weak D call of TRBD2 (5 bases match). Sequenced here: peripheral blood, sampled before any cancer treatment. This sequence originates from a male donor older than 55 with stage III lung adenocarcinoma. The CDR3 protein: CASSLGGPTGELFF. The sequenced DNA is TGCGCCAGCAGCTTAGGCGGGCCCACCGGGGAGCTGTTTTTT. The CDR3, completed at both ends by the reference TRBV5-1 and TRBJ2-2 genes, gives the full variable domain KAGVTQTPRYLIKTRGQQVTLSCSPISGHRSVSWYQQTPGQGLQFLFEYFSETQRNKGNFPGRFSGRQFSNSRSEMNVSTLELGDSALYLCASSLGGPTGELFFGEGSRLTVL.